This T cell receptor (beta chain) was found in a study of identical twins. Findings of the study overall: Invariant populations such as MAIT and iNKT cells could partly muddle zero-insertion analyses. Within monozygotic twins, out-of-frame TCR alpha sharing was underestimated by the models. The study found excess low generation probability among twin-shared out-of-frame alpha sequences.

This clonotype was picked up many times. What it binds is unknown. This CDR3 has 16 amino acids. V shed 5 bases, J shed 4 bases, and the junction held 6 bases outside the gene matches. cDNA molecules carried unique molecular identifiers, and template switching added a universal primer site. TCRdb re-analysed the 5' RACE reads in MiXCR, keeping a single row per CDR3 protein. The repertoire includes hundreds of thousands of distinct CDR3 sequences, approximately 13% of them detected once, and roughly 1.6% sits in the top ten. This sample was shared with a second study, whose subject was yellow fever vaccine responses in identical twins.

This clonotype was sampled from a woman between 18 and 30 years old in good health. The chain employs TRBV12-3 or TRBV12-4 and TRBJ2-2; 11 bases agree with TRBD1. The specimen was PBMCs. The CDR3 protein is CASSPRTGGRTGELFF. In nucleotides, the CDR3 is TGTGCCAGCAGTCCCAGGACAGGGGGCCGCACCGGGGAGCTGTTTTTT.